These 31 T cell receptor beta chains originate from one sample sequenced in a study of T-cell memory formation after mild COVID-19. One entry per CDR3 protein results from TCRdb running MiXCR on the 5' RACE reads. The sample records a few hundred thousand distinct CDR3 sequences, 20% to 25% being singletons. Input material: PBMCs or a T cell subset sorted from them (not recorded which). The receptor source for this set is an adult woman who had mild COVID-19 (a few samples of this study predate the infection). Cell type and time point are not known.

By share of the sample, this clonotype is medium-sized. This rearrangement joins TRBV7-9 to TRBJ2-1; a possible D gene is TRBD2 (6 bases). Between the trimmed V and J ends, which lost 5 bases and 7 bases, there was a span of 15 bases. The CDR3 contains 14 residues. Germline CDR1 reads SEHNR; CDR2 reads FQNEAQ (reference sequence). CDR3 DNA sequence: TGTGCCAGCAGCCCGGGACTGGCTAGGAATGAGCAGTTCTTC. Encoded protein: CASSPGLARNEQFF. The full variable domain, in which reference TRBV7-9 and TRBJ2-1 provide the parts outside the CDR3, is DTGVSQNPRHKITKRGQNVTFRCDPISEHNRLYWYRQTLGQGPEFLTYFQNEAQLEKSRLLSDRFSAERPKGSFSTLEIQRTEQGDSAMYLCASSPGLARNEQFFGPGTRLTVL.

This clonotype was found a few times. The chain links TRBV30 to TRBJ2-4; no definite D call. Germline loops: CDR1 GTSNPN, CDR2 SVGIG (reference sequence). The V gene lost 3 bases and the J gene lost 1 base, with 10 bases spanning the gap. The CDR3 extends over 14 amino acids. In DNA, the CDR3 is TGTGCCTGGAGAAGAGTTGATGCCAAAAACATTCAGTACTTC. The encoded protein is CAWRRVDAKNIQYF.

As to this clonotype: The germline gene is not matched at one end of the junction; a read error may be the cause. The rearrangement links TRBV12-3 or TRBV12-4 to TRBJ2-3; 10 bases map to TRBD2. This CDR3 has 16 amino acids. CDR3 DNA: TGTGCCAGCAGTTTACACAGCGGGGGGGGTGCAGAAACGCAGTATTTT. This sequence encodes CASSLHSGGGAETQYF.

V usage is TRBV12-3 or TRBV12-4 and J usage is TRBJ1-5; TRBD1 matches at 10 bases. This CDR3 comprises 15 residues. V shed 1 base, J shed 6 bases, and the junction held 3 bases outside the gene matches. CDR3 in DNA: TGTGCCAGCAGTTTAGGAGGACAGGGGGTTCAGCCCCAGCATTTT. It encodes CASSLGGQGVQPQHF.

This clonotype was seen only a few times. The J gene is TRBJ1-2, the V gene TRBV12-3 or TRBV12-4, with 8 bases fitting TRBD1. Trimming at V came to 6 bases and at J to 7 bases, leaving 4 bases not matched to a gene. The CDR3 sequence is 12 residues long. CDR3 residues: CASRTQGGGYTF. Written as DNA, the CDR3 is TGTGCCAGCAGAACACAGGGGGGTGGCTACACCTTC.

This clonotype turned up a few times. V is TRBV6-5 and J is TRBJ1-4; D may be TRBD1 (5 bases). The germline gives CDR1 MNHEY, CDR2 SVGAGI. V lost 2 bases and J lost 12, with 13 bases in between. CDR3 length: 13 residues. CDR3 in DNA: TGTGCCAGCAGTTACGGGGGGGTCGGCGAACTGTTTTTT. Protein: CASSYGGVGELFF.

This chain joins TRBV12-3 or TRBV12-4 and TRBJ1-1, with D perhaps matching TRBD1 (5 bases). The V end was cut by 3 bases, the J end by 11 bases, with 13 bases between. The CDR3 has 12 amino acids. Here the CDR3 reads CASSFGARAAFF. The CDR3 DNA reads TGTGCCAGCAGTTTCGGTGCCAGGGCGGCTTTCTTT.

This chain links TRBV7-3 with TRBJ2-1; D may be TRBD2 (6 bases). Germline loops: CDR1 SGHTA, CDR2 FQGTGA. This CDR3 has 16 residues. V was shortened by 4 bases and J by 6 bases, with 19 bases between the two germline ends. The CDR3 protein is CASSSRTGGPFNEQFF. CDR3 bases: TGTGCCAGCAGCTCAAGGACCGGAGGGCCTTTCAATGAGCAGTTCTTC.

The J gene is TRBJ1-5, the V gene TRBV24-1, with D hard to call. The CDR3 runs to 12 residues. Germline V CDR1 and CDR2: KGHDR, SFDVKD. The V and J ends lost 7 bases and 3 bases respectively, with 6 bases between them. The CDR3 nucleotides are TGTGCCACCAGCGGGGACAATCAGCCCCAGCATTTT. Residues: CATSGDNQPQHF.

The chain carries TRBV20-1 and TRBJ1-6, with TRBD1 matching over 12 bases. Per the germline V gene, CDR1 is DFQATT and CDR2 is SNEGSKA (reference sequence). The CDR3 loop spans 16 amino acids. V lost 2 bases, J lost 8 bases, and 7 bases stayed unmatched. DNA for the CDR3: TGCAGTGCTAGACCGGGACAGGGGGCGGTATATTCACCCCTCCACTTT. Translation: CSARPGQGAVYSPLHF.

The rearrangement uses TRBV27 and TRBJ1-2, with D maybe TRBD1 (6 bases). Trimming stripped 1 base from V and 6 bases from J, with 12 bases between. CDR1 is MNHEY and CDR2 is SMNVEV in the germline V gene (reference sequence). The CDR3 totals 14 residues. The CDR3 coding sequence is TGTGCCAGCAGTTTATATGGGACAAATAATGGCTACACCTTC. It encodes CASSLYGTNNGYTF.

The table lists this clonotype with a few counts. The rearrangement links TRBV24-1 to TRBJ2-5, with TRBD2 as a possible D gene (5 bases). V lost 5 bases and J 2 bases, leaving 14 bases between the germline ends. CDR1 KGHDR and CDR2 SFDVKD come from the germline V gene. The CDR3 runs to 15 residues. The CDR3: CATSAAAGRQETQYF. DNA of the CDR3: TGTGCCACCAGTGCCGCGGCGGGTAGGCAAGAGACCCAGTACTTC.

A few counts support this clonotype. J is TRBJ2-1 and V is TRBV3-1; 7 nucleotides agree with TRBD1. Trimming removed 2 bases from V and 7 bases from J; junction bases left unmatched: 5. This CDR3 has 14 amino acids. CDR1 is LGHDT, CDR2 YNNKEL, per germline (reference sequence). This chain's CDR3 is CASSQTGAGNEQFF. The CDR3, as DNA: TGTGCCAGCAGCCAAACAGGGGCCGGGAATGAGCAGTTCTTC.

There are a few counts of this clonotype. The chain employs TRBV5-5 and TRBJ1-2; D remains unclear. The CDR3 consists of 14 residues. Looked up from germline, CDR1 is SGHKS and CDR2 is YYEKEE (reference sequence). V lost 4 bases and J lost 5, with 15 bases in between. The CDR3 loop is CASSGDTLTYGYTF. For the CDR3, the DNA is TGTGCCAGCAGCGGCGACACCCTGACGTATGGCTACACCTTC.

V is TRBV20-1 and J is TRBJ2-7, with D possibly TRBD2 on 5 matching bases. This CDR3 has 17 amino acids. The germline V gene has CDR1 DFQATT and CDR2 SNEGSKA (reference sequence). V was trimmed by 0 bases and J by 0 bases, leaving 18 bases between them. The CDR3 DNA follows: TGCAGTGCTAGAGATCATAGAAGAGGGTTGGCCTCCTACGAGCAGTACTTC. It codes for CSARDHRRGLASYEQYF.

The CDR3 DNA sequence: TGTGCCAGCAGCTTGGCGGGCGGGTTCCCCCAGGAGACCCAGTACTTC. The encoded protein is CASSLAGGFPQETQYF. The chain recombines TRBV5-4 with TRBJ2-5, with a tentative D call TRBD2 (5 bases). The CDR3 runs 16 residues. Germline CDR1 is SGHNT and CDR2 is YYREEE (reference sequence). The V end was cut by 0 bases, the J end by 5 bases, with 17 bases between.

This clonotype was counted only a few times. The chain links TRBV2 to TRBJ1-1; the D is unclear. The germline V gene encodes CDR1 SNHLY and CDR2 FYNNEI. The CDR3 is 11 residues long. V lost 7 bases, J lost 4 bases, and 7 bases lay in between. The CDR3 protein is CASNRGTEAFF. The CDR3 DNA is TGTGCCAGCAACCGAGGCACTGAAGCTTTCTTT.

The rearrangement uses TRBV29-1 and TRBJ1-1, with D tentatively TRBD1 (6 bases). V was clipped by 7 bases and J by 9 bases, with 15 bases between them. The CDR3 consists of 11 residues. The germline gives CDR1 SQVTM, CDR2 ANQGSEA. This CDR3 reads CSGVRQDKAFF. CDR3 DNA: TGCAGCGGAGTCCGACAGGATAAAGCTTTCTTT.

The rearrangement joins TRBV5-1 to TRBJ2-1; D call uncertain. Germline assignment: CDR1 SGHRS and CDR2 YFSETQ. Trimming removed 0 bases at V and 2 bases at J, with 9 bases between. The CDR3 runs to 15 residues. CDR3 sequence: CASSLGDGTYNEQFF. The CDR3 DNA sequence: TGCGCCAGCAGCTTGGGAGACGGAACCTACAATGAGCAGTTCTTC.

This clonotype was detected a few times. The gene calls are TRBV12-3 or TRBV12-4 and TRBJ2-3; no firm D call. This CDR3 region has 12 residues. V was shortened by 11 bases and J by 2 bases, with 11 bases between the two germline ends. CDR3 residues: CARSSDTDTQYF. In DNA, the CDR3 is TGTGCCCGGTCGTCAGACACAGATACGCAGTATTTT.

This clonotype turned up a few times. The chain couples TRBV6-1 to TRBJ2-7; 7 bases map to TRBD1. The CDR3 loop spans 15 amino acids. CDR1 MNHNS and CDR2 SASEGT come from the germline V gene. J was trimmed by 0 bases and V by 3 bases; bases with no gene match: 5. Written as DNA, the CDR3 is TGTGCCAGCAGTGACAAGGCAGGGGGCTCCTACGAGCAGTACTTC. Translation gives CASSDKAGGSYEQYF.

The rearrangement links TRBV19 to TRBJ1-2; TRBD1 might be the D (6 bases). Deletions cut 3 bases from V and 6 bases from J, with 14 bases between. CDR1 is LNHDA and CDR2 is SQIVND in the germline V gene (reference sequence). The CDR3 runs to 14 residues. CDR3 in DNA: TGTGCCAGTAGTATCGCACAGGGTTGGGATGGCTACACCTTC. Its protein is CASSIAQGWDGYTF.

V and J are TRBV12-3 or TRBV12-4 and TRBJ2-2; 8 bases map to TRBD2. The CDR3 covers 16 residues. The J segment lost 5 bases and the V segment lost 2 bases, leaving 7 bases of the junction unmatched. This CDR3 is CASSLSSGGGTGELFF. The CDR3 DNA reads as TGTGCCAGCAGTTTATCATCGGGAGGGGGGACCGGGGAGCTGTTTTTT.

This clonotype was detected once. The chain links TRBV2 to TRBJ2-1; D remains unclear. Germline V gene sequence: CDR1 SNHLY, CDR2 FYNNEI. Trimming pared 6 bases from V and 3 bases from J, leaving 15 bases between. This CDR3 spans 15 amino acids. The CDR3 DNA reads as TGTGCCAGCAGCGATGCGCGACTTTACTACAATGAGCAGTTCTTC. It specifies CASSDARLYYNEQFF.

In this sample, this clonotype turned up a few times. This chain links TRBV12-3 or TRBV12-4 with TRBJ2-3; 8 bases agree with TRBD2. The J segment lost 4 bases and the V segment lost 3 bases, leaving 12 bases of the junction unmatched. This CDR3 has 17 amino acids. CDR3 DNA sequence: TGTGCCAGCAGTTTCCCTCCGATTAGCGGGACGGCAGATACGCAGTATTTT. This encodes CASSFPPISGTADTQYF.

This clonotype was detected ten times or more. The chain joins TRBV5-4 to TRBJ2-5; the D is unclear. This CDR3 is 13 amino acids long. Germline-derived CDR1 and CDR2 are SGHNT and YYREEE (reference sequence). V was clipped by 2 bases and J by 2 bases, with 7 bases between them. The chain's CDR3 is CASSLLGQETQYF. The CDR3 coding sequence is TGTGCCAGCAGCTTACTGGGACAAGAGACCCAGTACTTC. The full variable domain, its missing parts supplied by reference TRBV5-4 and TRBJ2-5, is ETGVTQSPTHLIKTRGQQVTLRCSSQSGHNTVSWYQQALGQGPQFIFQYYREEENGRGNFPPRFSGLQFPNYSSELNVNALELDDSALYLCASSLLGQETQYFGPGTRLLVL.

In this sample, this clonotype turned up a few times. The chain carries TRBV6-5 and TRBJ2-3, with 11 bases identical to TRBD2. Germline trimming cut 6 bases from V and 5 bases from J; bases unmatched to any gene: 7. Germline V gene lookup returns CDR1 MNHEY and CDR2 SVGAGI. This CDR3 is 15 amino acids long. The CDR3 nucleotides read TGTGCCAGCAGCACACTAGCGGGAGTTGGAGATACGCAGTATTTT. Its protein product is CASSTLAGVGDTQYF.

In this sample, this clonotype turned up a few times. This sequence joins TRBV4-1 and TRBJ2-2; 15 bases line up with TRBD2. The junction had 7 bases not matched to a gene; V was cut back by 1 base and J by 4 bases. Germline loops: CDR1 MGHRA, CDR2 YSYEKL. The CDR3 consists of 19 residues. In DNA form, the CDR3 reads TGCGCCAGCAGCCAAGCACGAGGGACTAGCGGGAGGATCACCGGGGAGCTGTTTTTT. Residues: CASSQARGTSGRITGELFF.

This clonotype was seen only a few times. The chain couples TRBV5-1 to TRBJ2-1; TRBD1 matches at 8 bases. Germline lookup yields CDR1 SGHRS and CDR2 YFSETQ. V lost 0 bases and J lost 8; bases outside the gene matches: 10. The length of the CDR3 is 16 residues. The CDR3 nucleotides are TGCGCCAGCAGCTTGGGGGTCCTCAGGGGGCGAGATGAGCAGTTCTTC. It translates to CASSLGVLRGRDEQFF.

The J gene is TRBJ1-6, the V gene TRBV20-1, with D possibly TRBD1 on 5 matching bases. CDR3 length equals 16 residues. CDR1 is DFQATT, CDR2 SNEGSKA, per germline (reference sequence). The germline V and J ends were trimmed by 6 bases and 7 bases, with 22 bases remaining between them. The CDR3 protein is CSAPGTASGWNSPLHF. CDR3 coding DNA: TGCAGTGCCCCCGGGACCGCTTCGGGGTGGAATTCACCCCTCCACTTT.

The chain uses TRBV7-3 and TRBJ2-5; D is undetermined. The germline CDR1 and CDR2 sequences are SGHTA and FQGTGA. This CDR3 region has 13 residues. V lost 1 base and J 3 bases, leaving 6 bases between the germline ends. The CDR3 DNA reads TGTGCCAGCAGCTTAAGGATCGAAGAGACCCAGTACTTC. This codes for CASSLRIEETQYF.